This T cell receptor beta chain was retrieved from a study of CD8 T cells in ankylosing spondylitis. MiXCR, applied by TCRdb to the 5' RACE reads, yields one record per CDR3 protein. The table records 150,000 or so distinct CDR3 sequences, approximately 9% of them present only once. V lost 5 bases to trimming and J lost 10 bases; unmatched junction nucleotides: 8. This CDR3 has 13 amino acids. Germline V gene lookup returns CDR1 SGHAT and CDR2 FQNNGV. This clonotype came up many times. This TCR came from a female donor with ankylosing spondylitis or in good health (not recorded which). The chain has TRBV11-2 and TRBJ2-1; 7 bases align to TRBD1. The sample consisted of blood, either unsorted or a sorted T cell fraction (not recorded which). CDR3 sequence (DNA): TGTGCCAGCAGCCCACGACAGGGCTGGGAGCAGTTCTTC. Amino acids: CASSPRQGWEQFF.